The 7 T cell receptor beta chains listed next were all sequenced from one sample in a study of vaccination effects on CD4 cells after COVID-19. TCRdb keeps only in-frame clones here, not all; method: immunoSEQ multiplex PCR. The sample includes under 65,000 clones, around 75% of them seen just once. Antigen-specific CD4+ T cells were expanded (with viral peptide pools) by the ViraFEST assay ahead of sequencing. Isolation of CD4+ T cells took place after 10 days of culture. Antigens for these TCRs are unknown. The source was CD4+ T cells from PBMCs cultured with HCoV-229E spike peptides, collected before COVID-19 vaccination. The source of these receptors is a human donor who received a COVID-19 vaccine.

This clone was picked up a small number of times. The chain combines TRBV19 with TRBJ1-6, with D uncertain. Germline V gene sequence: CDR1 LNHDA, CDR2 SQIVND (reference sequence). V was shortened by 3 bases and J by 7 bases, with 13 bases between the two germline ends. This CDR3 has 15 residues. The CDR3 DNA reads TGTGCCAGTAGTATTGACCCCGGTCGGAATTCACCCCTCCACTTT. It translates to CASSIDPGRNSPLHF.

This clone was picked up a small number of times. This chain links TRBV7-9 with TRBJ1-1, with a possible D match to TRBD1 (6 bases). The CDR3 covers 14 residues. V was pared by 2 bases and J by 4 bases, with 11 bases between. Per the germline V gene, CDR1 is SEHNR and CDR2 is FQNEAQ (reference sequence). CDR3: CASSLHGGTTEAFF. The CDR3 nucleotides are TGTGCCAGCAGCTTACATGGGGGCACCACTGAAGCTTTCTTT.

This clone was seen only once. In DNA, the CDR3 is TGTGCCAGCTCCAGGGGAGAAGATACGCAGTATTTT. This encodes CASSRGEDTQYF. V usage is TRBV3-1 (or the pseudogene TRBV3-2) and J usage is TRBJ2-3; a possible D gene is TRBD1 (6 bases). This CDR3 has 12 amino acids. Germline V CDR1 and CDR2: LGHDT, YNNKEL (reference sequence). V was cut by 8 bases and J by 5 bases, with 11 bases left in between.

The rearrangement uses TRBV3-1 (or the pseudogene TRBV3-2) and TRBJ2-5, with D unclear. Trimming removed 4 bases from V and 2 bases from J, with 14 bases in between. The CDR3 covers 15 residues. Germline V gene sequence: CDR1 LGHDT, CDR2 YNNKEL (reference sequence). The CDR3 here is CASSLLGQAQETQYF. The CDR3 coding sequence is TGTGCCAGCAGCCTCCTAGGCCAGGCTCAAGAGACCCAGTACTTC.

The gene calls are TRBV29-1 and TRBJ2-5, with D perhaps matching TRBD1 (5 bases). CDR1 and CDR2 from the germline V gene are SQVTM and ANQGSEA. The CDR3 extends over 12 amino acids. V was trimmed by 4 bases and J by 3 bases, leaving 9 bases between them. For the CDR3, the DNA is TGCAGCGTTGTGGAAGGGGAAGAGACCCAGTACTTC. Protein sequence: CSVVEGEETQYF.

The chain couples TRBV6-6 to TRBJ1-2, with TRBD1 matching 10 bases. V shed 5 bases, J shed 4 bases, and the junction held 10 bases outside the gene matches. This CDR3 is built from 16 residues. Germline V gene sequence: CDR1 MNHNY, CDR2 SVGAGI (reference sequence). The CDR3 spells CASSRRGQGVTYGYTF. CDR3 DNA: TGTGCCAGCAGTCGCCGAGGACAGGGGGTCACCTATGGCTACACCTTC.

The chain links TRBV30 to TRBJ1-3, with a tentative D call TRBD1 (6 bases). CDR1 and CDR2 (germline): GTSNPN, SVGIG (reference sequence). The CDR3 has 15 residues. V shed 5 bases and J shed 0 bases, with 14 bases lying between them. The CDR3 DNA sequence: TGTGCCTGGGGGGCGCGGGGGCGCTCTGGAAACACCATATATTTT. Translation: CAWGARGRSGNTIYF.